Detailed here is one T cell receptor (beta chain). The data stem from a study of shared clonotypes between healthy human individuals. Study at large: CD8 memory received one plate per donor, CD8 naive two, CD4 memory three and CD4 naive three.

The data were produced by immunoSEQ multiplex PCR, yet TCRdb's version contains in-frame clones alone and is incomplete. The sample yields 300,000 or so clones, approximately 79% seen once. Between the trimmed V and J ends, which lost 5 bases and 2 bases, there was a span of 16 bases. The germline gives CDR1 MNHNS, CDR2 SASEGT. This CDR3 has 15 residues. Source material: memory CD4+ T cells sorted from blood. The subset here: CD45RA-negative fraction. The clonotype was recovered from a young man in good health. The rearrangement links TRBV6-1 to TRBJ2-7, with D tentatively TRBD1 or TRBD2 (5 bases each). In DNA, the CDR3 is TGTGCCAGCAGTCCCCCGGGGACGTTCACCTACGAGCAGTACTTC. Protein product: CASSPPGTFTYEQYF.